In its sample, the clone carrying this T cell receptor (beta chain) was seen many times. Its antigen remains unidentified. Individuals who volunteered at a blood bank located in Maryland, USA, made up the group of healthy controls. The data belong to a study of neurological immune-mediated disorders. Findings and limits, study-wide: Among expanded clones, no CDR3 amino acid sequences were shared across subjects, a pattern suggesting private repertoires in all groups. Multiple sclerosis, the disease with the least TCR clonal expansion, fell below healthy controls, whereas HTLV-1-associated myelopathy showed the most.

The authors produced cDNA by 5'RACE using 10-nucleotide random UMIs. MiXCR, applied by TCRdb to the 5' RACE reads, yields one record per CDR3 protein. The data hold tens of thousands of distinct CDR3 sequences, with about 9.5% observed a single time. The CDR3 sequence is 13 residues long. Germline CDR1 and CDR2: DFQATT and SNEGSKA (reference sequence). The ends lost 7 bases at V and 4 bases at J; junction bases unmatched: 5. Sample: PBMCs. The chain carries TRBV20-1 and TRBJ2-1, with 9 bases aligning to TRBD1. This clonotype was obtained from a man aged 45-65 years in good health. In nucleotides, the CDR3 is TGCAGTGTACCGGGACAGGGATACAATGAGCAGTTCTTC. This codes for CSVPGQGYNEQFF.